This is a list of T cell receptor beta chains from one sample in a study of T cells after yellow fever vaccination. Via MiXCR, TCRdb re-called the 5' RACE reads, giving one row per CDR3 protein. The data show about 340,000 distinct CDR3 sequences, approximately 12% seen once. This specimen was CD4+ T cells sorted from PBMCs, taken 15 days after the yellow fever booster vaccination. These receptor sequences come from a man aged 18 to 30 who received the YFV17D yellow fever vaccine. Each CDR3 is given with its conserved first and last residue. The D gene is left open where the match is weak. Clone size is not always given. Where it is, it says once, few, many or a class for expanded clones.

D | J | size | V | DNA | CDR3
TRBD2 | TRBJ2-5 | NA | TRBV25-1 | TGTGCCAGCAGTGCCCCCGGGGGGGGAGAGACCCAGTACTTC | CASSAPGGGETQYF
TRBD1 | TRBJ1-6 | NA | TRBV5-5 | TGTGCCAGCAGCTTTGTCAGGGGGTCCTATAATTCACCCCTCCACTTT | CASSFVRGSYNSPLHF
TRBD2 | TRBJ2-1 | few | TRBV30 | TGTGCCTGGAGTGTTCTAGCGGGGGACGGGGCGTTCTTC | CAWSVLAGDGAFF
NA | TRBJ2-7 | NA | TRBV7-3 | TGTGCCAGCAGCTTATCTGCCTACGAGCAGTACTTC | CASSLSAYEQYF
TRBD1 | TRBJ1-6 | few | TRBV4-2 | TGTGCCAGCACTATGGACAGGGAGAGGAATTCACCCCTCCACTTT | CASTMDRERNSPLHF
TRBD2 | TRBJ2-1 | few | TRBV7-2 | TGTGCCAGCAGCGTTAGCGGGGGGCCCCGGTTCTTC | CASSVSGGPRFF
TRBD2 | TRBJ2-4 | many | TRBV7-2 | TGTGCCAGCAGCTTAGGCGTAAACCGGGACTACCAAAACATTCAGTACTTC | CASSLGVNRDYQNIQYF
TRBD2 | TRBJ2-3 | few | TRBV4-1 | TGCGCCAGCAGCCAAGTCGGAGGACTAGCGGGGGGGCTTAGCACAGATACGCAGTATTTT | CASSQVGGLAGGLSTDTQYF
TRBD1 | TRBJ2-7 | few | TRBV6-5 | TGTGCCAGCAGTTACAGGGGACAGGGTGGGTACGAGCAGTACTTC | CASSYRGQGGYEQYF
NA | TRBJ1-1 | NA | TRBV12-3/TRBV12-4 | TGTGCCAGCAGCCCACTCTTGGCGAACACTGAAGCTTTCTTT | CASSPLLANTEAFF
TRBD2 | TRBJ2-3 | NA | TRBV5-1 | TGCGCCAGCAGCTCTCAAGCGGGGTTGAGCACAGATACGCAGTATTTT | CASSSQAGLSTDTQYF
TRBD2 | TRBJ2-1 | NA | TRBV10-3 | TGTGCCATCAGTGACCCTAGCGGGGGGGCCGGGGAGCAGTTCTTC | CAISDPSGGAGEQFF
NA | TRBJ2-3 | few | TRBV9 | TGTGCCAGCAGCCTTTGGGGGGCGGGGTACACAGATACGCAGTATTTT | CASSLWGAGYTDTQYF
NA | TRBJ2-1 | NA | TRBV20-1 | TGCAGTGCTAGAGAAGGGGCCTACAATGAGCAGTTCTTC | CSAREGAYNEQFF
TRBD1 | TRBJ1-3 | NA | TRBV7-9 | TGTGCCAGCAGCGAAACAGGGGGCACGAGAAACACCATATATTTT | CASSETGGTRNTIYF
NA | TRBJ2-4 | NA | TRBV6-5 | TGTGCCAGCAGTTACTCGTTAGCTCTAGCCAAAAACATTCAGTACTTC | CASSYSLALAKNIQYF
NA | TRBJ1-5 | NA | TRBV29-1 | TGCAGCGTTGAACAGGGAATGAATCAGCCCCAGCATTTT | CSVEQGMNQPQHF
TRBD1 | TRBJ2-5 | few | TRBV20-1 | TGCAGTGCTAGAGCTCGACAGGGCGCGGAGGAGACCCAGTACTTC | CSARARQGAEETQYF
NA | TRBJ1-2 | few | TRBV5-6 | TGTGCCAGCAGCTTGTGGGAAAGTGGCTACACCTTC | CASSLWESGYTF
NA | TRBJ1-2 | few | TRBV11-2 | TGTGCCAGCAGCTCCTGGAGGGTTCGTGGGGGCTACACCTTC | CASSSWRVRGGYTF
NA | TRBJ2-3 | few | TRBV7-9 | TGTGCCAGCAGCCGCGATTATGGGACGCAGTATTTT | CASSRDYGTQYF
NA | TRBJ2-7 | many | TRBV4-2 | TGTGCCAGCAGCCAAGTCGCGGGTAACTACGAGCAGTACTTC | CASSQVAGNYEQYF
TRBD2 | TRBJ2-2 | many | TRBV2 | TGTGCCAGCAGTGACCTCGGACTAGCGGGGGGGCCCACCGGGGAGCTGTTTTTT | CASSDLGLAGGPTGELFF
NA | TRBJ1-5 | NA | TRBV6-8 | TGTGCCAGCAGTTACTCGGGCGGGCCTAGCAATCAGCCCCAGCATTTT | CASSYSGGPSNQPQHF
TRBD2 | TRBJ2-1 | few | TRBV9 | TGTGCCAGCAGCGTAGGAGCTAGCGGGGGGTTCTACAATGAGCAGTTCTTC | CASSVGASGGFYNEQFF
TRBD1 | TRBJ1-2 | NA | TRBV12-3/TRBV12-4 | TGTGCCAGCAGTGGGACAGCTGTAAACTATGGCTACACCTTC | CASSGTAVNYGYTF
NA | TRBJ1-2 | many | TRBV12-3/TRBV12-4 | TGTGCCAGCAGTTATGACTATGGCTACACCTTC | CASSYDYGYTF
NA | TRBJ1-2 | NA | TRBV5-1 | TGCGCCAGCAGCCCTGAAACCTATGGCTACACCTTC | CASSPETYGYTF
NA | TRBJ1-2 | NA | TRBV12-5 | TGTGCTAGTGGGTTGACAGTGGACTATGGCTACACCTTC | CASGLTVDYGYTF
NA | TRBJ1-1 | NA | TRBV6-4 | TGTGCCAGCAGTGACCCTAAACGCAGGGTTACTGAAGCTTTCTTT | CASSDPKRRVTEAFF
NA | TRBJ1-3 | once | TRBV4-3 | TGCGCCAGCAGCTATGGACAGCTAGGAAACACCATATATTTT | CASSYGQLGNTIYF
NA | TRBJ2-5 | NA | TRBV29-1 | TGCAGCGTTGAGGGGGAGGCAGGGAAAGAGACCCAGTACTTC | CSVEGEAGKETQYF
NA | TRBJ2-6 | NA | TRBV10-3 | TGTGCCATCAGTGCCCCTGGGGCTGGGGCCAACGTCCTGACTTTC | CAISAPGAGANVLTF
NA | TRBJ1-5 | few | TRBV20-1 | TGCAGTGCTAGGGGGTCTCACAATCAGCCCCAGCATTTT | CSARGSHNQPQHF
NA | TRBJ2-1 | few | TRBV7-3 | TGTGCCAGCAGCCCTCCGGGGGCTCAGAATGAGCAGTTCTTC | CASSPPGAQNEQFF
TRBD1 | TRBJ1-1 | few | TRBV7-2 | TGTGCCAGCAGCTTAGGAGGGGACAGGGCGGGCACTGAAGCTTTCTTT | CASSLGGDRAGTEAFF
NA | TRBJ2-1 | NA | TRBV7-2 | TGTGCCAGCAGCTTAAAGGGGGGTGATGAGCAGTTCTTC | CASSLKGGDEQFF